The 20 T cell receptor beta chains given below trace back to one sample, sequenced in a study of molecular identifiers for immune sequencing clone quantification. TCRdb reprocessed the PCR reads via MiXCR and lists one record per CDR3 protein. The profile covers 60,000 to 65,000 distinct CDR3 sequences, with around a fifth appearing a single time and more than 1.3% taken by the ten largest. Source material: naive CD8+ T cells from blood, with Jurkat cell RNA spiked in. The subset is: FACS-sorted CD8+CD4-CCR7+CD45RA+ naive T cells. The receptor source for this set is a human donor in good health. Some libraries in this study had Jurkat cell RNA spiked in.

V is TRBV6-6 and J is TRBJ1-3; D is undetermined. The CDR3 is 14 residues long. Germline V gene lookup returns CDR1 MNHNY and CDR2 SVGAGI (reference sequence). V dropped 5 bases and J dropped 1 base, with 9 bases sitting between them. The CDR3 DNA is TGTGCCAGCAGTAATACTGGGTCTGGAAACACCATATATTTT. Translating it yields CASSNTGSGNTIYF.

This clonotype was counted at least ten times. The CDR3 DNA follows: TGTGCCAGCAGTCTGTACCTGGGGAGCAATAATTCACCCCTCCACTTT. Protein sequence: CASSLYLGSNNSPLHF. J is TRBJ1-6 and V is TRBV28; D not resolved. CDR1 and CDR2 from the germline V gene are MDHEN and SYDVKM. Trimming shortened V by 5 bases and J by 5 bases, and 16 bases separated the two germline ends. The CDR3 is made up of 16 amino acids.

This clonotype came up many times. The rearrangement links TRBV19 to TRBJ2-7, with 11 bases that match TRBD2. Trimming cost V 5 bases and J 3 bases; bases outside gene matches: 6. Germline CDR1 is LNHDA and CDR2 is SQIVND (reference sequence). This CDR3 spans 15 amino acids. The CDR3 sequence is CASSLGTSGYYEQYF. As DNA, the CDR3 is TGTGCCAGTAGTCTGGGGACTAGCGGTTACTACGAGCAGTACTTC.

Of note for this clonotype: A much larger clone differs from this one at a single base, so this may be a read error. Because the CDR3 is missing its conserved closing phenylalanine or tryptophan, this is likely a read error. This chain uses TRBV11-2 with TRBJ2-7, with 7 bases lining up with TRBD2. J lost 6 bases, V lost 5 bases, and 10 bases had no gene match. The CDR3 length is 14 residues. CDR1 and CDR2 (germline): SGHAT, FQNNGV. CDR3 in amino acids: CASSLPRESGEQYS. The CDR3 region has the DNA TGTGCCAGCAGCCTACCGCGGGAGTCGGGCGAGCAGTACTCC.

Concerning this clonotype: This clone may be a read error of a much larger clone one base away. This chain joins TRBV13 and TRBJ2-3, with 8 nucleotides matching TRBD2. After removal of 5 bases from V and 1 base from J, the junction contained 11 bases not matched to a gene. Germline V CDR1 and CDR2: PRHDT, FYEKMQ (reference sequence). This CDR3 region has 17 residues. CDR3 in amino acids: CASSTRSGKHRTDTQYF. CDR3 coding DNA: TGTGCCAGCAGCACCCGTAGCGGGAAGCACCGCACAGATACGCAGTATTTT.

The genes are TRBV11-2 and TRBJ2-6; D gene ambiguous. The germline V and J ends were trimmed by 5 bases and 0 bases, with 14 bases remaining between them. The CDR3 consists of 17 residues. Germline V gene sequence: CDR1 SGHAT, CDR2 FQNNGV. The CDR3 loop is CASSERADSSGANVLTF. In DNA, the CDR3 is TGTGCCAGCAGCGAAAGGGCGGATTCCTCTGGGGCCAACGTCCTGACTTTC. The full variable domain, with the rest looked up from reference TRBV11-2 and TRBJ2-6, is EAGVAQSPRYKIIEKRQSVAFWCNPISGHATLYWYQQILGQGPKLLIQFQNNGVVDDSQLPKDRFSAERLKGVDSTLKIQPAKLEDSAVYLCASSERADSSGANVLTFGAGSRLTVL.

This clonotype showed up just a few times. This may come from a read error, since a much larger clone is one base off. This chain joins TRBV29-1 and TRBJ2-7, with TRBD1 matching over 7 bases. CDR1 is SQVTM and CDR2 is ANQGSEA in the germline V gene. Losses at the gene ends were 8 bases for V and 7 bases for J; bases not matched to a gene: 11. The CDR3 covers 12 residues. The CDR3 region is CSFRDREGEQYF. The CDR3 DNA reads as TGCAGCTTTCGTGACAGGGAAGGTGAGCAGTACTTC.

The rearrangement uses TRBV7-3 and TRBJ2-1; TRBD2 matches at 7 bases. Germline lookup yields CDR1 SGHTA and CDR2 FQGTGA. This CDR3 is built from 14 residues. V lost 3 bases and J lost 5; bases outside the gene matches: 4. The CDR3: CASSLGGSHNEQFF. CDR3 nucleotides: TGTGCCAGCAGCTTGGGCGGGAGCCACAATGAGCAGTTCTTC.

In this sample, this clonotype turned up many times. The V gene is TRBV28, the J gene TRBJ2-1; D remains ambiguous. V was pared by 7 bases and J by 4 bases, with 11 bases between. The CDR3 has 13 residues. The germline V gene has CDR1 MDHEN and CDR2 SYDVKM. CDR3 DNA: TGTGCCAGCACTGGCGGAGAGTACAATGAGCAGTTCTTC. Amino acid sequence: CASTGGEYNEQFF.

Comments on this clonotype: It may be a read error: a sequence one base away is much more abundant. The CDR3 spells CASSLDHRPSTDTQYF. In nucleotides, the CDR3 is TGCGCCAGCAGCTTGGATCACCGGCCCTCCACAGATACGCAGTATTTT. This chain uses TRBV5-1 with TRBJ2-3; no clear D gene. There are 16 residues in the CDR3. V gave up 0 bases and J gave up 2 bases, with 13 bases separating them. Germline CDR1 SGHRS, CDR2 YFSETQ.

On this clonotype: Since a much larger clone is just one base distant, this may be a read error. The V call is TRBV20-1, the J call TRBJ2-7; weak D call: TRBD2 (6 bases). The CDR3 totals 17 residues. Looked up from germline, CDR1 is DFQATT and CDR2 is SNEGSKA (reference sequence). CDR3 amino acids: CGARARLDLTVMTEQYF. The CDR3 DNA sequence: TGCGGTGCTAGAGCTCGACTAGATTTGACCGTTATGACCGAGCAGTACTTC.

About this clonotype: This may stem from a read error, because a much larger clone lies one nucleotide away. The chain combines TRBV6-2 or TRBV6-3 with TRBJ2-7, with 7 nucleotides matching TRBD1. Germline lookup yields CDR1 MNHEY and CDR2 SVGEGT. The CDR3 loop spans 15 amino acids. DNA for the CDR3: TGTGCCAGCAGTTCCGCCTGGACAGGACTCTACGGGCAGTACTTC. Protein sequence: CASSSAWTGLYGQYF.

The rearrangement uses TRBV25-1 and TRBJ2-7; D might be TRBD2 (6 bases). The length of the CDR3 is 14 residues. CDR1 is MGHDK and CDR2 is SYGVNS in the germline V gene. V was clipped by 2 bases and J by 3 bases, with 11 bases between them. CDR3 region: CASSEGIGGYEQYF. In DNA, the CDR3 is TGTGCCAGCAGTGAAGGAATCGGGGGCTACGAGCAGTACTTC.

CDR3: CASSSSGTSGWDTQYF. CDR3 nucleotides: TGTGCCAGCAGTTCCTCCGGGACTAGCGGTTGGGATACGCAGTATTTT. The chain links TRBV27 to TRBJ2-3; 11 bases are a match to TRBD2. Germline loops: CDR1 MNHEY, CDR2 SMNVEV (reference sequence). The junction had 9 bases not matched to a gene; V was cut back by 4 bases and J by 6 bases. This CDR3 is 16 amino acids long.

This clonotype was observed once. A much larger clonotype is one base distant, so this may be a read error. The chain couples TRBV6-6 to TRBJ1-1; tentatively, D is TRBD1 (6 bases). This CDR3 has 13 residues. Per the germline V gene, CDR1 is MNHNY and CDR2 is SVGAGI (reference sequence). The CDR3, as DNA: TGTGCCGGCAGGTACGGGGGGCCCACTGAAGCTTTCTTT. Translation gives CAGRYGGPTEAFF.

As concerns this clonotype: A clone one base away is much larger, so this may be a read error. V and J are TRBV19 and TRBJ2-1; 10 bases map to TRBD1. CDR1 and CDR2 (germline): LNHDA, SQIVND (reference sequence). CDR3 length: 14 amino acids. Here the CDR3 DNA reads TGTGCCAGTACACCGGGACAGGGGTGGAATGAGCAGTCCTTC. Protein: CASTPGQGWNEQSF. Combining the CDR3 with reference TRBV19 and TRBJ2-1 gives the whole variable domain DGGITQSPKYLFRKEGQNVTLSCEQNLNHDAMYWYRQDPGQGLRLIYYSQIVNDFQKGDIAEGYSVSREKKESFPLTVTSAQKNPTAFYLCASTPGQGWNEQSFGPGTRLTVL.

This clonotype was counted ten times or more. V and J are TRBV28 and TRBJ1-1; D gene ambiguous. The CDR3 contains 13 residues. V lost 3 bases and J lost 4, with 9 bases in between. CDR1 is MDHEN and CDR2 is SYDVKM in the germline V gene. CDR3 coding DNA: TGTGCCAGCAGTTTGCATGCGGGCACTGAAGCTTTCTTT. Amino acid sequence: CASSLHAGTEAFF.

This clonotype occurred a few times. The chain's CDR3 is CASSQDARWEKQFF. As DNA, the CDR3 is TGCGCCAGCAGCCAAGATGCTAGATGGGAAAAGCAGTTCTTC. This rearrangement joins TRBV4-1 to TRBJ2-1; D uncertain. Trimming shortened V by 0 bases and J by 11 bases, and 14 bases separated the two germline ends. The CDR3 length is 14 residues. Germline CDR1 and CDR2: MGHRA and YSYEKL.

This clonotype was picked up a small number of times. V and J are TRBV30 and TRBJ2-1, with 8 bases fitting TRBD2. Trimming cost V 7 bases and J 9 bases; bases outside gene matches: 11. This CDR3 contains 13 residues. Germline V lookup: CDR1 GTSNPN, CDR2 SVGIG (reference sequence). In DNA form, the CDR3 reads TGTGCCTCTGGAGAGTTGGCGGGGGGTGAGCAGTTCTTC. Its protein product is CASGELAGGEQFF. Based on the CDR3 plus reference TRBV30 and TRBJ2-1, the full variable domain is SQTIHQWPATLVQPVGSPLSLECTVEGTSNPNLYWYRQAAGRGLQLLFYSVGIGQISSEVPQNLSASRPQDRQFILSSKKLLLSDSGFYLCASGELAGGEQFFGPGTRLTVL.

As concerns this clonotype: With a much larger clone just one base away, this may be a read error. The chain couples TRBV27 to TRBJ2-4; D possibly corresponds to TRBD1 (6 bases). The V and J ends lost 11 bases and 7 bases respectively, with 12 bases between them. There are 11 residues in the CDR3. Germline CDR1 MNHEY, CDR2 SMNVEV (reference sequence). The CDR3 spells CACRQGNIQYF. CDR3 nucleotides: TGTGCCTGCCGCCAGGGGAACATTCAGTACTTC.